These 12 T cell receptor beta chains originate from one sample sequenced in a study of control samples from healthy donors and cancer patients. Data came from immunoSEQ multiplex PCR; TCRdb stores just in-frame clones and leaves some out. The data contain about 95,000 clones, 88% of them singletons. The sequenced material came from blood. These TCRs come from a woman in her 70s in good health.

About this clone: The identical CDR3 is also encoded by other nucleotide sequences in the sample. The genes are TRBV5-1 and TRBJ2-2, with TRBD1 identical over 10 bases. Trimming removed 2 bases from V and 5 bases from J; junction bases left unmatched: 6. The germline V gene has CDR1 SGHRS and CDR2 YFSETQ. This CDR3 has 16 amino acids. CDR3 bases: TGCGCCAGCAGCTTAGGAAGGACAGGGGGAACCGGGGAGCTGTTTTTT. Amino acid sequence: CASSLGRTGGTGELFF.

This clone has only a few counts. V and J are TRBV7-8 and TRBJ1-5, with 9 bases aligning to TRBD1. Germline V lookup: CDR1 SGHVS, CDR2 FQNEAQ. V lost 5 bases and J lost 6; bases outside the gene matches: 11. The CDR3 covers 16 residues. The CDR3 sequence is CASSVYGTGNSQPQHF. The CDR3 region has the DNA TGTGCCAGCAGCGTCTACGGGACAGGGAACAGTCAGCCCCAGCATTTT.

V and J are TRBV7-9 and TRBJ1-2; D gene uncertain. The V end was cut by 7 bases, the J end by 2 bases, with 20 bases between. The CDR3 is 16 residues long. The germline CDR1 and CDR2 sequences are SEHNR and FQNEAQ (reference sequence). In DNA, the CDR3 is TGTGCCAGCACCGCCGCCCCGGCCGCCGCCAACTATGGCTACACCTTC. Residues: CASTAAPAAANYGYTF. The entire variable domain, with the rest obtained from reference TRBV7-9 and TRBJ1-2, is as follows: DTGVSQNPRHKITKRGQNVTFRCDPISEHNRLYWYRQTLGQGPEFLTYFQNEAQLEKSRLLSDRFSAERPKGSFSTLEIQRTEQGDSAMYLCASTAAPAAANYGYTFGSGTRLTVV.

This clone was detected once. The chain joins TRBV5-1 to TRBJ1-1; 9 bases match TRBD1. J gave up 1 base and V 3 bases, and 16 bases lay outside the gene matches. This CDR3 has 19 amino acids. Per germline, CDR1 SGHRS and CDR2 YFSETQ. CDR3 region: CASSYVPPGQGGENTEAFF. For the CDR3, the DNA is TGCGCCAGCAGCTACGTTCCTCCGGGACAGGGAGGGGAGAACACTGAAGCTTTCTTT.

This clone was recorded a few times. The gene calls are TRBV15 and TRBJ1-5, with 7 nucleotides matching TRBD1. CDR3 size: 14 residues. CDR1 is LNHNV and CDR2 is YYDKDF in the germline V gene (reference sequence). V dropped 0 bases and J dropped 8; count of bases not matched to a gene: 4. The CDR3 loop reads CATSREGGAEPQHF. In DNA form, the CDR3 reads TGTGCCACCAGCAGAGAAGGGGGCGCTGAGCCCCAGCATTTT.

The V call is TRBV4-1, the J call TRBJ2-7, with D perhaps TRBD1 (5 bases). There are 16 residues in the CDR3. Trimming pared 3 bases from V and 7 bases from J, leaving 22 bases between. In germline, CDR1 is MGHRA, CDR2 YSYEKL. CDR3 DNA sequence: TGCGCCAGCAGCCAGGTTCACAGGAACACTAACGGGGAGCAGTACTTC. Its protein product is CASSQVHRNTNGEQYF.

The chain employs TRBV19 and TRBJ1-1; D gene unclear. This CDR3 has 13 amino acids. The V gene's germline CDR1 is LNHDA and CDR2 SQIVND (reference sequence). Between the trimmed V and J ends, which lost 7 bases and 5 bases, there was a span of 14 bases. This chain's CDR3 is CASMASAETEAFF. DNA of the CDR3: TGTGCCAGTATGGCTTCGGCGGAGACTGAAGCTTTCTTT. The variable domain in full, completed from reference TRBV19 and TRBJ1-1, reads DGGITQSPKYLFRKEGQNVTLSCEQNLNHDAMYWYRQDPGQGLRLIYYSQIVNDFQKGDIAEGYSVSREKKESFPLTVTSAQKNPTAFYLCASMASAETEAFFGQGTRLTVV.

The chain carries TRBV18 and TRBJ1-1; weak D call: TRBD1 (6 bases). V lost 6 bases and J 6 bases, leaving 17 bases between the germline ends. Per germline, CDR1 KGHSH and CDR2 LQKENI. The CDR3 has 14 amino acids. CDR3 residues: CASSGKQGISEAFF. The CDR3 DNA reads TGTGCCAGCTCTGGCAAACAGGGAATATCTGAAGCTTTCTTT.

The CDR3 loop reads CASSQSTGKAFF. The CDR3 bases are TGTGCCAGCAGCCAGTCAACAGGGAAAGCTTTCTTT. The gene calls are TRBV27 and TRBJ1-1; tentatively, D is TRBD1 (6 bases). CDR1 is MNHEY and CDR2 is SMNVEV in the germline V gene (reference sequence). The V end lost 6 bases, the J end lost 9 bases, and 14 bases lay between the germline ends. The CDR3 length is 12 residues.

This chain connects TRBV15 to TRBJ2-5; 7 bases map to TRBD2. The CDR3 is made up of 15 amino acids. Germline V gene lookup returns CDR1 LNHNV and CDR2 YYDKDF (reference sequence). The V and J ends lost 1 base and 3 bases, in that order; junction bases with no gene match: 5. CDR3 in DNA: TGTGCCACCAGCAGAGCTGGACTAGGGAAAGAGACCCAGTACTTC. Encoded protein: CATSRAGLGKETQYF.

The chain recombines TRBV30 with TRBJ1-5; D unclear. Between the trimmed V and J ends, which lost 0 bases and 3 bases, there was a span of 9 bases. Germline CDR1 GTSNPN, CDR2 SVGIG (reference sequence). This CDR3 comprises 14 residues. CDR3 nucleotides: TGTGCCTGGAGTGTTAGGGCTTCCAATCAGCCCCAGCATTTT. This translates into CAWSVRASNQPQHF. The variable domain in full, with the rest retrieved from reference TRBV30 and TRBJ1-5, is SQTIHQWPATLVQPVGSPLSLECTVEGTSNPNLYWYRQAAGRGLQLLFYSVGIGQISSEVPQNLSASRPQDRQFILSSKKLLLSDSGFYLCAWSVRASNQPQHFGDGTRLSIL.

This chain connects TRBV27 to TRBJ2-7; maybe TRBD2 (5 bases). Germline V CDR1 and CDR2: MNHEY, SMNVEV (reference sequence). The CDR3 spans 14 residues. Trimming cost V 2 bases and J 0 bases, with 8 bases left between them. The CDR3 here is CASSLMGSSYEQYF. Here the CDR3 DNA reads TGTGCCAGCAGTTTAATGGGGAGCTCCTACGAGCAGTACTTC.